The next 22 T cell receptor beta chains were all read from a single sample in a study of CD8+CD57+ T cells in acquired aplastic anemia. Genomic DNA provided the template from which TCR beta VDJ and CDR3 profiles were obtained. TCRdb called the reads again in MiXCR, with one record for every CDR3 protein. The top ten hold roughly 2.9% of the sample, which has some 160,000 distinct CDR3 sequences, 40% to 55% seen once. All sequencing subjects had displayed CD8+CD57+ cell expansion on flow cytometry. Sequenced: sorted CD4+, CD8+, or CD8+CD57+ T cells (not recorded which) from PBMCs. The origin of the receptors is a human donor with aplastic anemia.

The chain employs TRBV27 and TRBJ1-2; D might be TRBD1 (6 bases). CDR3 length equals 14 residues. Per germline, CDR1 MNHEY and CDR2 SMNVEV (reference sequence). Trimming removed 3 bases from V and 6 bases from J, with 14 bases in between. The CDR3 nucleotides are TGTGCCAGCAGTTTTAGGGCCAGGGGCCATGGCTACACCTTC. It codes for CASSFRARGHGYTF.

This clonotype was detected ten times or more. The gene calls are TRBV6-6 and TRBJ1-2; tentatively, D is TRBD1 (6 bases). Germline lookup yields CDR1 MNHNY and CDR2 SVGAGI (reference sequence). Trimming stripped 0 bases from V and 4 bases from J, with 15 bases between. The CDR3 runs 16 residues. The CDR3: CASSYSARQVSYGYTF. DNA of the CDR3: TGTGCCAGCAGTTACTCCGCAAGACAGGTCAGCTATGGCTACACCTTC.

V usage is TRBV10-3 and J usage is TRBJ1-1; D gene ambiguous. Trimming stripped 3 bases from V and 0 bases from J, with 8 bases between. Germline CDR1 is ENHRY and CDR2 is SYGVKD. This CDR3 is built from 14 residues. The CDR3 sequence is CAISDSSLNTEAFF. For the CDR3, the DNA is TGTGCCATCAGTGATTCCAGTTTGAACACTGAAGCTTTCTTT.

This clonotype was counted at least ten times. The V call is TRBV7-2, the J call TRBJ2-7; no definite D call. Germline CDR1 and CDR2: SGHTA and FQGNSA. This CDR3 is built from 12 residues. Deletions cut 2 bases from V and 3 bases from J, with 5 bases between. The CDR3 loop is CASSLSSYEQYF. In DNA form, the CDR3 reads TGTGCCAGCAGCTTAAGCAGCTACGAGCAGTACTTC.

The chain is built from TRBV19 and TRBJ1-1; a weak D match, TRBD1 (5 bases). Trimming cost V 8 bases and J 4 bases, with 11 bases left between them. CDR3 size: 12 residues. Germline V lookup: CDR1 LNHDA, CDR2 SQIVND (reference sequence). The CDR3 DNA reads TGTGCCAGTGCTGCGGGGACCACTGAAGCTTTCTTT. It yields the protein CASAAGTTEAFF. The whole variable domain, remainder taken from reference TRBV19 and TRBJ1-1, is DGGITQSPKYLFRKEGQNVTLSCEQNLNHDAMYWYRQDPGQGLRLIYYSQIVNDFQKGDIAEGYSVSREKKESFPLTVTSAQKNPTAFYLCASAAGTTEAFFGQGTRLTVV.

This clonotype was counted ten times or more. The gene calls are TRBV3-1 and TRBJ1-1; a possible D gene is TRBD1 (6 bases). Germline V gives CDR1 LGHDT, CDR2 YNNKEL (reference sequence). V was clipped by 9 bases and J by 3 bases, with 17 bases between them. The CDR3 consists of 14 residues. This chain's CDR3 is CASTYGGVDTEAFF. For the CDR3, the DNA is TGTGCCAGTACTTATGGGGGCGTAGACACTGAAGCTTTCTTT.

This clonotype was counted a few times. The chain employs TRBV15 and TRBJ1-6, with 7 nucleotides matching TRBD1. V shed 4 bases, J shed 10 bases, and the junction held 10 bases outside the gene matches. CDR3 length: 15 residues. CDR1 and CDR2 from the germline V gene are LNHNV and YYDKDF (reference sequence). CDR3 protein: CATSKGQGGSSPLHF. In nucleotides, the CDR3 is TGTGCCACCAGCAAGGGGCAGGGGGGTTCATCACCCCTCCACTTT.

This clonotype was picked up many times. V usage is TRBV4-3 and J usage is TRBJ1-2; D perhaps matches TRBD1 (5 bases). The CDR3 covers 14 residues. CDR1 LGHNA and CDR2 YSLEER come from the germline V gene. V dropped 0 bases and J dropped 8 bases, with 13 bases sitting between them. The CDR3 nucleotides read TGCGCCAGCAGCCAAGATCGGGGGGTTCGGGGCTACACCTTC. Its translation: CASSQDRGVRGYTF.

This clonotype was seen repeatedly, ten times or more. The V call is TRBV4-3, the J call TRBJ2-3; 10 positions agree with TRBD2. Per germline, CDR1 LGHNA and CDR2 YSLEER. V lost 1 base, J lost 5 bases, and 3 bases stayed unmatched. The CDR3 has 15 amino acids. CDR3 residues: CASSQGLAGEDTQYF. As DNA, the CDR3 is TGCGCCAGCAGCCAAGGCCTAGCGGGAGAAGATACGCAGTATTTT.

Worth noting for this clonotype: One junction end disagrees with the germline gene, perhaps due to a read error. The rearrangement joins TRBV5-4 to TRBJ2-7; weak D call: TRBD1 (5 bases). This CDR3 has 15 residues. Germline CDR1 reads SGHNT; CDR2 reads YYREEE (reference sequence). The CDR3 sequence is CASSMDTTGSYKQYF. The DNA of the CDR3 is TGTGCCAGCAGCATGGACACCACCGGCTCCTACAAGCAATACTTC.

This chain connects TRBV29-1 to TRBJ1-2; D gene uncertain. This CDR3 contains 14 residues. Deletions cut 4 bases from V and 0 bases from J, with 12 bases between. Germline V gene sequence: CDR1 SQVTM, CDR2 ANQGSEA. CDR3 nucleotides: TGCAGCGTTGCCCAAACCGATACTAACTATGGCTACACCTTC. It encodes CSVAQTDTNYGYTF.

The gene calls are TRBV7-2 and TRBJ2-6, with D uncertain. V was shortened by 9 bases and J by 18 bases, with 12 bases between the two germline ends. Germline CDR1 SGHTA, CDR2 FQGNSA. This CDR3 is built from 9 residues. The CDR3: CASSISQTF. CDR3 nucleotide sequence: TGTGCCAGTAGTATAAGTCAGACTTTC.

This clonotype has a count of ten or more. The gene calls are TRBV20-1 and TRBJ1-1, with D possibly matching TRBD1 (5 bases). CDR3 length equals 11 residues. V gave up 5 bases and J gave up 10 bases, with 14 bases separating them. The germline gives CDR1 DFQATT, CDR2 SNEGSKA (reference sequence). DNA of the CDR3: TGCAGTGCTCGTCGGGGGGGGAGAGCTTTCTTT. Its translation: CSARRGGRAFF.

This clonotype was picked up many times. The gene calls are TRBV9 and TRBJ1-6, with TRBD1 matching 11 bases. The CDR3 has 16 amino acids. Per germline, CDR1 SGDLS and CDR2 YYNGEE. J lost 6 bases, V lost 4 bases, and 6 bases had no gene match. The CDR3 coding sequence is TGTGCCAGCAGCTTGGAAGGGACAGGGGGTAATTCACCCCTCCACTTT. This gives the protein CASSLEGTGGNSPLHF. Filled out from reference TRBV9 and TRBJ1-6, the complete variable domain reads DSGVTQTPKHLITATGQRVTLRCSPRSGDLSVYWYQQSLDQGLQFLIQYYNGEERAKGNILERFSAQQFPDLHSELNLSSLELGDSALYFCASSLEGTGGNSPLHFGNGTRLTVT.

The chain carries TRBV7-9 and TRBJ2-5, with TRBD1 matching over 9 bases. With the DNA end fitting TRBJ2-7 better, the J assignment may be wrong. This CDR3 has 15 amino acids. Germline V lookup: CDR1 SEHNR, CDR2 FQNEAQ (reference sequence). CDR3 sequence reads: CASSPHGTGTYEQYV. The CDR3 DNA sequence: TGTGCCAGCAGCCCACACGGGACAGGGACCTACGAGCAGTACGTC.

This clonotype was counted a few times. This chain joins TRBV9 and TRBJ1-2, with D uncertain. V dropped 4 bases and J dropped 4 bases, with 8 bases sitting between them. The germline CDR1 and CDR2 sequences are SGDLS and YYNGEE. This CDR3 region has 12 residues. The CDR3 coding sequence is TGTGCCAGCAGCCTCCAGACCTATGGCTACACCTTC. Residues: CASSLQTYGYTF.

This clonotype was picked up a small number of times. This rearrangement joins TRBV6-5 to TRBJ2-3, with 12 bases that match TRBD2. Germline CDR1 is MNHEY and CDR2 is SVGAGI. J lost 5 bases, V lost 0 bases, and 6 bases had no gene match. This CDR3 is built from 17 residues. As DNA, the CDR3 is TGTGCCAGCAGTTACTCGTTAACTAGCGGGAGGTTAGATACGCAGTATTTT. This translates into CASSYSLTSGRLDTQYF.

V usage is TRBV29-1 and J usage is TRBJ1-6; 11 bases line up with TRBD1. The germline CDR1 and CDR2 sequences are SQVTM and ANQGSEA. The CDR3 extends over 14 amino acids. V trimming: 7 bases; J trimming: 14 bases; junction bases outside the gene matches: 13. In nucleotides, the CDR3 is TGCAGCGCCGCTCGGGGACAGGGGGAAAACACCCTCCACTTT. It translates to CSAARGQGENTLHF.

This clonotype has only a few counts. As DNA, the CDR3 is TGTGCCAGTAGCAAAGACAGCTCCGGGGCCTACGAGCAGTACTTC. It translates to CASSKDSSGAYEQYF. The chain recombines TRBV19 with TRBJ2-7; possibly TRBD1 or TRBD2 for D (5 bases each). The V end lost 6 bases, the J end lost 2 bases, and 17 bases lay between the germline ends. This CDR3 has 15 residues. Germline V gene sequence: CDR1 LNHDA, CDR2 SQIVND (reference sequence).

This clonotype was seen at least ten times. The chain joins TRBV6-1 to TRBJ2-3; 8 nucleotides line up with TRBD2. CDR3 length: 16 amino acids. CDR1 is MNHNS, CDR2 SASEGT, per germline. V trimming: 7 bases; J trimming: 3 bases; junction bases outside the gene matches: 12. CDR3 sequence reads: CASTNTRSGGTDTQYF. The CDR3 region has the DNA TGTGCCAGCACGAACACGAGATCGGGGGGGACAGATACGCAGTATTTT.

The genes are TRBV10-3 and TRBJ2-7; 7 bases map to TRBD2. The CDR3 is 15 residues long. Losses at the gene ends were 3 bases for V and 1 base for J; bases not matched to a gene: 6. Germline-derived CDR1 and CDR2 are ENHRY and SYGVKD. The CDR3 loop is CAISDAGVGSYEQYF. In nucleotides, the CDR3 is TGTGCCATCAGTGATGCGGGAGTGGGGTCCTACGAGCAGTACTTC.

This clonotype was observed a few times. CDR3 nucleotides: TGTGCCAGCAGCAAGGACAGGGGCACTGAAGCTTTCTTT. It translates to CASSKDRGTEAFF. The J gene is TRBJ1-1, the V gene TRBV7-6; 9 bases map to TRBD1. This CDR3 spans 13 amino acids. With 5 bases clipped from V and 4 bases from J, the junction kept 2 bases outside the gene matches. The germline CDR1 and CDR2 sequences are SGHVS and FNYEAQ.